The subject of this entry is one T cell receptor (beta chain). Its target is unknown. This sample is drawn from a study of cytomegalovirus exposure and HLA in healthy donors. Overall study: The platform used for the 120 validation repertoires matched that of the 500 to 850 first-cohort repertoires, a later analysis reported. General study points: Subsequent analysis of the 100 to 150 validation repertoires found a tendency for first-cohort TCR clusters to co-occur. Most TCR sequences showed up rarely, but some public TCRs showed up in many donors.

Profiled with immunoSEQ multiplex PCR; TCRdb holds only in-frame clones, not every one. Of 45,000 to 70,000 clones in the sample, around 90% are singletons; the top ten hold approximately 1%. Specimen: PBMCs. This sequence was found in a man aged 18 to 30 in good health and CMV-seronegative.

CDR3 bases: TGCAGCGTTAGCCTAGCGGGGAGACGGTTGGCCAAAAACATTCAGTACTTC. Translated: CSVSLAGRRLAKNIQYF. The chain employs TRBV29-1 and TRBJ2-4; TRBD2 aligns across 9 bases. The CDR3 loop spans 17 amino acids. Germline CDR1 is SQVTM and CDR2 is ANQGSEA. The V segment lost 5 bases and the J segment 1 base; nucleotides outside the gene matches: 12.